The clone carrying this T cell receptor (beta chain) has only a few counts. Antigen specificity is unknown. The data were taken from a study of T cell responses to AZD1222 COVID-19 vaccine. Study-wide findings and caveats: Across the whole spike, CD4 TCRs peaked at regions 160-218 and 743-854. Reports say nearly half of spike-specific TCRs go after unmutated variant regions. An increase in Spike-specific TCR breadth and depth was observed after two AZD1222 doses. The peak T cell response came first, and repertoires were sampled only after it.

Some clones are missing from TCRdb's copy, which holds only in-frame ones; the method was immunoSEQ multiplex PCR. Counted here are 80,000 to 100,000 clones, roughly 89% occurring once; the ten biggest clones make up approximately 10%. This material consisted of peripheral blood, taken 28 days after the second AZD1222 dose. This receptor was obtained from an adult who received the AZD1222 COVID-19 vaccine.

The CDR3 loop is CASSLWSVGQGNTEAFF. The CDR3 DNA sequence: TGTGCCAGCAGTTTATGGTCAGTAGGACAGGGGAACACTGAAGCTTTCTTT. The gene calls are TRBV28 and TRBJ1-1, with 8 bases aligning to TRBD1. Looked up from germline, CDR1 is MDHEN and CDR2 is SYDVKM. With V trimmed by 0 bases and J by 1 base, 7 bases remained unmatched. The CDR3 length is 17 residues. Based on the CDR3 plus reference TRBV28 and TRBJ1-1, the full variable domain is DVKVTQSSRYLVKRTGEKVFLECVQDMDHENMFWYRQDPGLGLRLIYFSYDVKMKEKGDIPEGYSVSREKKERFSLILESASTNQTSMYLCASSLWSVGQGNTEAFFGQGTRLTVV.